This entry features one TCR beta chain sequence. The sample is drawn from a study of cytomegalovirus exposure and HLA in healthy donors. It was with 60 Vbeta and 13 Jbeta primers that the PCR ran. TCRdb keeps only in-frame clones here, not all; method: immunoSEQ multiplex PCR. Among fewer than 100,000 clones listed, around 77% were seen once. This receptor was obtained from a female donor in good health and CMV-seronegative. Source material: PBMCs.

CDR3 in amino acids: CASSDGGPYNEQFF. DNA of the CDR3: TGTGCCAGCAGTGATGGCGGCCCCTACAATGAGCAGTTCTTC. This chain connects TRBV6-1 to TRBJ2-1; D uncertain. The ends were cut back, 3 bases at V and 2 bases at J, with 8 bases in the middle. CDR1 is MNHNS, CDR2 SASEGT, per germline. This CDR3 is 14 amino acids long.